What follows describes a single TCR beta chain. This clonotype was counted only a few times. Its antigen remains undetermined. No per-base quality is available; no much larger clone lies one base away. This sample stems from a study of molecular identifiers for immune sequencing clone quantification (dated by TCRdb to about 2018). Broadly, across the study: In a replicate experiment, RNA from around 20,000 or 100,000 naive CD8 T cells was split into five aliquots, four of which were sequenced. This methods study benchmarked molecular-identifier clustering-based TCR repertoire sequencing (MIDCIRS) and TCR RNA copy counting, using CD8 T cells to do so.

Naive CD8 T cell libraries were made from around 18,000 to 910,000 sorted cells using 10%, 30% or 50% of purified RNA. Naive CD8 T cells were FACS-sorted as CD8+CD4-CCR7+CD45RA+ on a BD FACSAria II into RLT Plus buffer. To test detection sensitivity, Jurkat RNA equal to fewer than 13 TCR copies was added to samples of roughly 19,000-1,100,000 naive CD8 T cells. CD8 T cells were enriched using RosetteSep CD8+ T Cell Enrichment Cocktail and Ficoll-Paque, and the enriched cells then underwent ACK red cell lysis. The germline ends are 14 bases apart after V is trimmed by 5 bases and J by 5 bases. From the cysteine up to the phenylalanine, the CDR3 has a length of 14 residues. The retained sequence is limited to the CDR3, 42 bases, with the frame set at the first base. For CDR1 and CDR2, the germline V gene (reference sequence) lists MNHEY and SMNVEV. Broad study findings and their caveats: When barcode sub-clustering was not used, chimeric consensus sequences inflated TCR diversity, with chimeras reaching as high as 47%. Naive libraries contained spiked-in Jurkat TCR RNA (approximately 10 copies' worth), which is not part of the donor repertoire. Spiked-in Jurkat TCR RNA equal to a single cell's worth was reported to be detectable even within 1,200,000 naive CD8 T cells. In CMV-specific effector cells, clones with more than 20 RNA copies contained over 97% of molecules, whereas in naive cells such clones contained under 1% of molecules. The sizes of highly expanded clones could end up underestimated when identical TCR molecules share a barcode. About 3 recovered TCR RNA copies per cell were obtained by modeling, versus about 9.7 by digital PCR, implying a capture efficiency of approximately 30%.

The library was obtained by PCR. TCRdb records NextSeq 500 as the sequencer. Bulk TCR libraries were made following a previously described method, with the TCR primers given in Table S5. The Qiagen AllPrep DNA/RNA kit was used to purify total RNA. Before analysis, reads from multiple sequencing runs of the same library were pooled. The paper's data handling went like this. Only reads with exact TCR constant sequence were kept, trimmed to 150 nt, and grouped by their 12-nt molecular barcodes. Reads within each barcode group were sub-clustered using a 15% Levenshtein threshold, and quality-weighted consensus sequences were constructed for each RNA molecule. Non-functional sequences were filtered out, along with any lower-count sequence sitting one edit away from another sequence. On the basis of fitting two negative binomial distributions, barcode sub-clusters with fewer than 20% of the maximum read count were discarded. In-frame beta chains were kept once TCRdb had trimmed the public reads at Q25 with fastp and called clones with MiXCR. Each CDR3 protein gets just one entry, which takes the most common genes and DNA from the rows behind it. TCRdb, not the original authors, processed these V and J calls. The sample table holds 490,000 or so distinct CDR3 sequences, of which 25% were seen once. Roughly 0.77% of the sample belongs to the ten largest clones.

The source of this sequence is a human donor in good health. Some libraries in this study had Jurkat cell RNA spiked in. Source material: naive CD8+ T cells from blood, with Jurkat cell RNA spiked in. The meaning of the sample's cell subset or site label: FACS-sorted CD8+CD4-CCR7+CD45RA+ naive T cells. The sequence links TRBV27 to TRBJ2-3, with TRBD1 as a weak D call on 5 bases. The nucleotide sequence reads TGTGCCAGCAGTCCCCAAGGGGCTCTAGATACGCAGTATTTT. The encoded protein is CASSPQGALDTQYF.